These 30 T cell receptor beta chains were sequenced from one sample in a study of T cell responses to AZD1222 COVID-19 vaccine. The table came from immunoSEQ multiplex PCR; TCRdb's copy has only in-frame clones and leaves some out. The repertoire holds nearly 110,000 clones, with roughly 90% as singletons. The source material was peripheral blood, sampled on day 0 of AZD1222 vaccination. The receptor set was obtained from an adult in good health.

V usage is TRBV7-6 and J usage is TRBJ2-6, with unresolved D. Germline V lookup: CDR1 SGHVS, CDR2 FNYEAQ. V was clipped by 1 base and J by 4 bases, with 11 bases between them. The CDR3 covers 16 residues. The CDR3 is CASSLGTQKGANVLTF. For the CDR3, the DNA is TGTGCCAGCAGCTTAGGGACCCAGAAGGGGGCCAACGTCCTGACTTTC.

The genes are TRBV5-4 and TRBJ2-7, with 12 nucleotides matching TRBD2. Germline V CDR1 and CDR2: SGHNT, YYREEE (reference sequence). V was pared by 4 bases and J by 0 bases, with 5 bases of the junction left unmatched. The CDR3 runs to 16 residues. Here the CDR3 DNA reads TGTGCCAGCAGCCGTGGACTAGCGGGGAGCTCCTACGAGCAGTACTTC. This sequence encodes CASSRGLAGSSYEQYF.

V gene TRBV4-3 combines with J gene TRBJ1-1; D is unresolved. Germline loops: CDR1 LGHNA, CDR2 YSLEER. CDR3 length: 14 residues. V lost 0 bases to trimming and J lost 2 bases, with 7 bases between them. The CDR3 protein is CASSQEGRNTEAFF. CDR3 DNA sequence: TGCGCCAGCAGCCAAGAAGGCAGAAACACTGAAGCTTTCTTT.

The chain combines TRBV30 with TRBJ2-6, with D maybe TRBD1 (6 bases). The germline V gene has CDR1 GTSNPN and CDR2 SVGIG (reference sequence). Trimming stripped 2 bases from V and 0 bases from J, with 20 bases between. This CDR3 has 19 residues. CDR3 region: CAWSKDREKGLSGANVLTF. In nucleotides, the CDR3 is TGTGCCTGGAGTAAGGACAGAGAAAAGGGGCTCTCTGGGGCCAACGTCCTGACTTTC.

The CDR3 region is CASSLYGAKNIQYF. CDR3 coding DNA: TGCGCCAGCAGCTTGTATGGGGCCAAAAACATTCAGTACTTC. The chain carries TRBV5-1 and TRBJ2-4; D gene ambiguous. Trimming took off 1 base at V and 1 base at J, with 6 bases between the two ends. Germline lookup yields CDR1 SGHRS and CDR2 YFSETQ. This CDR3 contains 14 residues.

The chain recombines TRBV7-2 with TRBJ2-7, with 9 bases that match TRBD1. CDR1 SGHTA and CDR2 FQGNSA come from the germline V gene. Trimming removed 8 bases from V and 4 bases from J; junction bases left unmatched: 9. This CDR3 is built from 14 residues. This CDR3 is CASGTGTGQYEQYF. In DNA form, the CDR3 reads TGTGCCAGCGGAACCGGGACAGGGCAGTACGAGCAGTACTTC.

This clone came up a few times. V usage is TRBV5-4 and J usage is TRBJ1-5, with 8 bases identical to TRBD1. The V gene's germline CDR1 is SGHNT and CDR2 YYREEE (reference sequence). The CDR3 sequence is 19 residues long. The trim removed 4 bases at V and 0 bases at J, leaving 15 bases unmatched. The CDR3 DNA is TGTGCCAGCAGCCCTCGACAGGGGATCATCTTATATAGCAATCAGCCCCAGCATTTT. Protein sequence: CASSPRQGIILYSNQPQHF. Filled out from reference TRBV5-4 and TRBJ1-5, the complete variable domain reads ETGVTQSPTHLIKTRGQQVTLRCSSQSGHNTVSWYQQALGQGPQFIFQYYREEENGRGNFPPRFSGLQFPNYSSELNVNALELDDSALYLCASSPRQGIILYSNQPQHFGDGTRLSIL.

The V and J genes are TRBV30 and TRBJ1-4; possibly TRBD1 for D (5 bases). Trimming shortened V by 3 bases and J by 8 bases, and 19 bases separated the two germline ends. Germline V CDR1 and CDR2: GTSNPN, SVGIG (reference sequence). This CDR3 comprises 15 residues. CDR3 loop: CAWSRGAGTNEKLFF. The CDR3 region has the DNA TGTGCCTGGAGCCGTGGGGCAGGTACAAACGAAAAACTGTTTTTT.

This chain links TRBV7-2 with TRBJ2-7; D not resolved. Germline loops: CDR1 SGHTA, CDR2 FQGNSA. The CDR3 totals 13 residues. The V end lost 0 bases, the J end lost 4 bases, and 7 bases lay between the germline ends. CDR3 nucleotides: TGTGCCAGCAGCTTAGCCGTTAGGTACGAGCAGTACTTC. Amino acid sequence: CASSLAVRYEQYF.

The rearrangement joins TRBV2 to TRBJ1-5; the D is unclear. V was cut by 6 bases and J by 5 bases, with 14 bases left in between. Germline assignment: CDR1 SNHLY and CDR2 FYNNEI. The CDR3 contains 14 residues. The CDR3 is CASRKDGDYQPQHF. In nucleotides, the CDR3 is TGTGCCAGCAGAAAAGACGGTGACTATCAGCCCCAGCATTTT.

This chain connects TRBV7-9 to TRBJ1-3, with D unresolved. This CDR3 has 14 amino acids. The V gene lost 5 bases and the J gene lost 0 bases, with 8 bases spanning the gap. Germline V gene data show CDR1 as SEHNR and CDR2 as FQNEAQ (reference sequence). The CDR3 protein is CASSIGSSGNTIYF. In DNA, the CDR3 is TGTGCCAGCAGCATTGGAAGCTCTGGAAACACCATATATTTT.

This rearrangement joins TRBV21-1 to TRBJ1-1. TRBV21-1 is shown as a pseudogene. This CDR3 contains 14 residues. For the CDR3, the DNA is TGTGCCAGCAGCAACCCCAGACGTGGGACTGAAGCTTTCTTT. Protein sequence: CASSNPRRGTEAFF.

This clone appeared many times. CDR3 in amino acids: CASSGLNPQGGVAFF. The CDR3 DNA reads TGTGCCAGCAGTGGCTTAAATCCACAGGGGGGGGTAGCTTTCTTT. This chain connects TRBV25-1 to TRBJ1-1, with 8 bases that match TRBD1. Germline CDR1 and CDR2: MGHDK and SYGVNS. V shed 4 bases and J 10 bases; nucleotides not matched to a gene: 14. The CDR3 sequence is 15 residues long.

The V and J genes are TRBV27 and TRBJ1-3; D unclear. The CDR3 length is 15 residues. Trimming took off 11 bases at V and 0 bases at J, with 17 bases between the two ends. Germline V lookup: CDR1 MNHEY, CDR2 SMNVEV (reference sequence). CDR3 in amino acids: CASPITESSGNTIYF. Written as DNA, the CDR3 is TGTGCCTCCCCTATTACCGAGAGCTCTGGAAACACCATATATTTT.

This clone was picked up a small number of times. The chain carries TRBV19 and TRBJ1-5; perhaps TRBD1 as D (6 bases). The V gene lost 3 bases and the J gene lost 9 bases, with 18 bases spanning the gap. This CDR3 has 15 amino acids. Germline values: CDR1 LNHDA, CDR2 SQIVND (reference sequence). CDR3 coding DNA: TGTGCCAGTAGTATCCGACCCAGACAGGTAGTGCCCCAGCATTTT. Its protein product is CASSIRPRQVVPQHF.

This chain connects TRBV9 to TRBJ1-3; D remains unclear. The V end was cut by 2 bases, the J end by 0 bases, with 6 bases between. CDR1 is SGDLS, CDR2 YYNGEE, per germline. The CDR3 extends over 14 amino acids. The chain's CDR3 is CASSVDHSGNTIYF. As DNA, the CDR3 is TGTGCCAGCAGCGTCGACCACTCTGGAAACACCATATATTTT.

This clone is a singleton in its sample. The rearrangement links TRBV28 to TRBJ1-1; D is uncertain. The CDR3 covers 12 residues. The germline gives CDR1 MDHEN, CDR2 SYDVKM. Trimming removed 9 bases from V and 5 bases from J, with 13 bases in between. CDR3 in amino acids: CASRLGETEAFF. In DNA, the CDR3 is TGTGCCAGTAGATTAGGCGAAACTGAAGCTTTCTTT.

This clone was picked up one time. The chain combines TRBV6-1 with TRBJ1-5; a weak D match, TRBD1 (6 bases). The CDR3 sequence is 14 residues long. In germline, CDR1 is MNHNS, CDR2 SASEGT. V lost 3 bases and J lost 5, with 11 bases in between. CDR3 region: CASSETGIYQPQHF. In DNA, the CDR3 is TGTGCCAGCAGTGAGACAGGAATCTATCAGCCCCAGCATTTT.

The sample holds one count of this clone. This chain links TRBV6-1 with TRBJ1-3; 7 bases map to TRBD1. CDR3 length equals 17 residues. Trimming cost V 2 bases and J 0 bases; bases outside gene matches: 7. Germline assignment: CDR1 MNHNS and CDR2 SASEGT. The DNA for the CDR3 is TGTGCCAGCAGTGAAATGGGGACAGTCAACTCTGGAAACACCATATATTTT. It yields the protein CASSEMGTVNSGNTIYF.

The V gene is TRBV5-5, the J gene TRBJ1-2; weak D call: TRBD1 (5 bases). The germline gives CDR1 SGHKS, CDR2 YYEKEE (reference sequence). CDR3 length: 16 amino acids. Trimming cost V 0 bases and J 3 bases, with 15 bases left between them. CDR3 in amino acids: CASSLGARGSDYGYTF. The CDR3 coding sequence is TGTGCCAGCAGCTTGGGGGCTAGGGGCTCGGACTATGGCTACACCTTC.

The chain links TRBV7-3 to TRBJ2-5; 7 bases are shared with TRBD2. The CDR3 loop spans 16 amino acids. The germline V gene encodes CDR1 SGHTA and CDR2 FQGTGA. The J segment lost 2 bases and the V segment lost 5 bases, leaving 11 bases of the junction unmatched. This CDR3 reads CASSPRGGSGQETQYF. The CDR3 nucleotides read TGTGCCAGCAGCCCTAGGGGCGGGAGTGGGCAAGAGACCCAGTACTTC.

The chain combines TRBV6-5 with TRBJ2-2; the D is unclear. V lost 6 bases, J lost 0 bases, and 8 bases lay in between. CDR1 MNHEY and CDR2 SVGAGI come from the germline V gene. There are 14 residues in the CDR3. CDR3 amino acids: CASRTQPNTGELFF. The CDR3 DNA reads as TGTGCCAGCAGAACCCAACCGAACACCGGGGAGCTGTTTTTT.

V usage is TRBV7-9 and J usage is TRBJ2-7; no clear D. Looked up from germline, CDR1 is SEHNR and CDR2 is FQNEAQ (reference sequence). The V gene lost 0 bases and the J gene lost 9 bases, with 12 bases spanning the gap. The CDR3 runs 13 residues. The CDR3 coding sequence is TGTGCCAGCAGCTTAGCCGAGACTGCCGGGCAGTACTTC. The encoded protein is CASSLAETAGQYF.

The genes are TRBV30 and TRBJ2-5, with D perhaps matching TRBD1 (6 bases). The ends were cut back, 2 bases at V and 2 bases at J, with 9 bases in the middle. The length of the CDR3 is 13 residues. Per the germline V gene, CDR1 is GTSNPN and CDR2 is SVGIG (reference sequence). CDR3 DNA: TGTGCCTGGAGTTACGGACAGCAAGAGACCCAGTACTTC. This sequence encodes CAWSYGQQETQYF.

The chain links TRBV18 to TRBJ2-3; weak D call: TRBD1 (6 bases). Per the germline V gene, CDR1 is KGHSH and CDR2 is LQKENI. V lost 5 bases to trimming and J lost 5 bases, with 17 bases between them. The CDR3 totals 15 residues. The CDR3: CASSITQGRGDTQYF. In DNA form, the CDR3 reads TGTGCCAGCTCAATCACTCAGGGGCGTGGAGATACGCAGTATTTT.

This clone was seen just once. This sequence joins TRBV19 and TRBJ1-2; 7 bases are shared with TRBD1. The length of the CDR3 is 12 residues. J lost 3 bases, V lost 7 bases, and 2 bases had no gene match. Germline values: CDR1 LNHDA, CDR2 SQIVND (reference sequence). The CDR3 sequence is CASNDRDYGYTF. DNA of the CDR3: TGTGCCAGTAACGACAGGGACTATGGCTACACCTTC.

The chain links TRBV11-2 to TRBJ1-2; D unclear. Trimming took 3 bases from V and 4 from J, leaving 12 bases between them. Germline CDR1 is SGHAT and CDR2 is FQNNGV. The CDR3 is made up of 14 amino acids. The CDR3 DNA is TGTGCCAGCAGCTTGGCGCAACGCGCCTATGGCTACACCTTC. Residues: CASSLAQRAYGYTF.

The gene calls are TRBV7-2 and TRBJ1-5; 8 nucleotides match TRBD1. CDR1 SGHTA and CDR2 FQGNSA come from the germline V gene. The CDR3 has 16 residues. V shed 1 base, J shed 2 bases, and the junction held 4 bases outside the gene matches. CDR3 amino acids: CASSLGGGQGNQPQHF. The CDR3 coding sequence is TGTGCCAGCAGCTTAGGAGGGGGACAGGGCAATCAGCCCCAGCATTTT.

This clone was seen a handful of times. V usage is TRBV18 and J usage is TRBJ1-2, with 8 bases aligning to TRBD1. The CDR3 covers 17 residues. Germline CDR1 KGHSH, CDR2 LQKENI. The trim removed 3 bases at V and 7 bases at J, leaving 16 bases unmatched. This CDR3 is CASSPGRQGPFPGGYTF. CDR3 nucleotide sequence: TGTGCCAGCTCACCTGGAAGACAGGGGCCTTTTCCGGGTGGCTACACCTTC.

The rearrangement uses TRBV5-1 and TRBJ1-4; 7 bases are shared with TRBD1. CDR3 length: 14 amino acids. Trimming at V came to 4 bases and at J to 6 bases, leaving 6 bases not matched to a gene. CDR1 is SGHRS, CDR2 YFSETQ, per germline. The CDR3 spells CASSAGQVDEKLFF. The CDR3 DNA reads TGCGCCAGCAGCGCCGGACAGGTTGATGAAAAACTGTTTTTT.